A single sample is the source of the 13 T cell receptor beta chains below, sequenced in a study of T cell clonotyping in hematopoietic cell transplantation. Using immunoSEQ multiplex PCR, the repertoire was profiled, and TCRdb retains in-frame clones only, with some absent. Of roughly 4,900 clones listed, approximately 80% are singletons. The sequenced sample was peripheral blood mononuclear cells, obtained 100 days after allogeneic stem cell transplant. The origin of the receptors is a female patient in her fifties or sixties who had an allogeneic stem cell transplant from an unrelated donor, so the T cells may come from the graft donor. Some clones in this sample may be carry-over from other donors' samples.

The chain is built from TRBV2 and TRBJ2-1, with TRBD1 matching 12 bases. Germline-derived CDR1 and CDR2 are SNHLY and FYNNEI. The CDR3 covers 15 residues. V was clipped by 8 bases and J by 8 bases; unmatched bases: 10. The CDR3 DNA reads as TGTGCCAGCTCGGGACAGGGGGCAATGCTTTATGAGCAGTTCTTC. This encodes CASSGQGAMLYEQFF. Full variable domain (rest looked up from reference TRBV2 and TRBJ2-1): EPEVTQTPSHQVTQMGQEVILRCVPISNHLYFYWYRQILGQKVEFLVSFYNNEISEKSEIFDDQFSVERPDGSNFTLKIRSTKLEDSAMYFCASSGQGAMLYEQFFGPGTRLTVL.

This clone has only a few counts. J is TRBJ2-1 and V is TRBV19; a possible D gene is TRBD2 (7 bases). The CDR3 is 15 amino acids. Germline CDR1 reads LNHDA; CDR2 reads SQIVND (reference sequence). The germline V and J ends were trimmed by 4 bases and 2 bases, with 12 bases remaining between them. DNA for the CDR3: TGTGCCAGTAGTAAACACGGGGGGCCCTACAATGAGCAGTTCTTC. Amino acid sequence: CASSKHGGPYNEQFF.

The chain joins TRBV5-1 to TRBJ2-5, with a tentative D call TRBD1 (6 bases). V lost 3 bases, J lost 5 bases, and 20 bases lay in between. Germline V CDR1 and CDR2: SGHRS, YFSETQ. The CDR3 runs to 16 residues. The CDR3 sequence: CASSSQTGTWGETQYF. CDR3 bases: TGCGCCAGCAGCTCACAAACAGGGACCTGGGGTGAGACCCAGTACTTC. Full variable domain (outside the CDR3, taken from reference TRBV5-1 and TRBJ2-5): KAGVTQTPRYLIKTRGQQVTLSCSPISGHRSVSWYQQTPGQGLQFLFEYFSETQRNKGNFPGRFSGRQFSNSRSEMNVSTLELGDSALYLCASSSQTGTWGETQYFGPGTRLLVL.

This rearrangement joins TRBV6-1 to TRBJ2-7, with 9 positions matching TRBD1. V trimming: 8 bases; J trimming: 7 bases; junction bases outside the gene matches: 9. This CDR3 comprises 13 residues. Germline loops: CDR1 MNHNS, CDR2 SASEGT. CDR3 residues: CASESWTGAEQYF. CDR3 nucleotide sequence: TGTGCCAGCGAAAGCTGGACAGGGGCGGAGCAGTACTTC.

The genes are TRBV4-1 and TRBJ2-2, with 11 bases that match TRBD1. The CDR3 length is 18 residues. CDR1 and CDR2 from the germline V gene are MGHRA and YSYEKL. Trimming took 3 bases from V and 6 from J; bases not matched to a gene: 12. The CDR3: CASSQTIWTGGGSGELFF. The CDR3 coding sequence is TGCGCCAGCAGCCAGACTATATGGACAGGGGGCGGTTCCGGGGAGCTGTTTTTT.

This clone ranks as medium-sized. The CDR3 region is CASRDPGDPYEQYF. In nucleotides, the CDR3 is TGCGCCAGCCGTGATCCAGGAGACCCCTACGAGCAGTACTTC. The chain combines TRBV4-1 with TRBJ2-7; D ambiguous. V was shortened by 8 bases and J by 2 bases, with 16 bases between the two germline ends. Germline V gene lookup returns CDR1 MGHRA and CDR2 YSYEKL. This CDR3 comprises 14 residues.

The V gene is TRBV28, the J gene TRBJ2-3; a possible D gene is TRBD2 (7 bases). The CDR3 sequence is 14 residues long. CDR1 and CDR2 from the germline V gene are MDHEN and SYDVKM. Trimming took 1 base from V and 5 from J, leaving 10 bases between them. CDR3 loop: CASSLSGGGDTQYF. The CDR3 DNA is TGTGCCAGCAGTTTATCGGGGGGCGGAGATACGCAGTATTTT. The variable domain in full, with the rest retrieved from reference TRBV28 and TRBJ2-3, is DVKVTQSSRYLVKRTGEKVFLECVQDMDHENMFWYRQDPGLGLRLIYFSYDVKMKEKGDIPEGYSVSREKKERFSLILESASTNQTSMYLCASSLSGGGDTQYFGPGTRLTVL.

The chain recombines TRBV5-1 with TRBJ1-2; 7 nucleotides line up with TRBD1. Germline trimming cut 4 bases from V and 4 bases from J; bases unmatched to any gene: 4. CDR3 length equals 13 residues. The germline CDR1 and CDR2 sequences are SGHRS and YFSETQ. The CDR3 is CASSADRAYGYTF. CDR3 coding DNA: TGCGCCAGCAGCGCCGACAGGGCCTATGGCTACACCTTC.

This clone was seen a few times. The chain carries TRBV25-1 and TRBJ1-1; no reliable D call. Trimming removed 1 base from V and 4 bases from J, with 4 bases in between. The length of the CDR3 is 12 residues. CDR1 MGHDK and CDR2 SYGVNS come from the germline V gene. CDR3 amino acids: CASSELGTEAFF. The CDR3 region has the DNA TGTGCCAGCAGTGAATTGGGCACTGAAGCTTTCTTT. Based on the CDR3 plus reference TRBV25-1 and TRBJ1-1, the full variable domain is EADIYQTPRYLVIGTGKKITLECSQTMGHDKMYWYQQDPGMELHLIHYSYGVNSTEKGDLSSESTVSRIRTEHFPLTLESARPSHTSQYLCASSELGTEAFFGQGTRLTVV.

This chain joins TRBV5-1 and TRBJ2-7; 11 bases match TRBD1. Germline V gene sequence: CDR1 SGHRS, CDR2 YFSETQ. The CDR3 has 14 residues. Germline trimming cut 4 bases from V and 6 bases from J; bases unmatched to any gene: 6. CDR3 residues: CASSRGQGAAEQYF. For the CDR3, the DNA is TGCGCCAGCAGCCGTGGACAGGGGGCCGCCGAGCAGTACTTC.

This chain connects TRBV5-1 to TRBJ2-7; 8 bases agree with TRBD2. Germline values: CDR1 SGHRS, CDR2 YFSETQ. V was clipped by 0 bases and J by 6 bases; unmatched bases: 5. The CDR3 spans 14 residues. Here the CDR3 reads CASSLGGTSGEQYF. Here the CDR3 DNA reads TGCGCCAGCAGCTTGGGGGGGACTAGTGGCGAGCAGTACTTC.

The rearrangement uses TRBV2 and TRBJ1-2; unclear D gene. Deletions cut 8 bases from V and 3 bases from J, with 13 bases between. Germline V gene lookup returns CDR1 SNHLY and CDR2 FYNNEI. The CDR3 is made up of 13 amino acids. For the CDR3, the DNA is TGTGCCAGCGGGTTGTTTCGGGACTATGGCTACACCTTC. Protein: CASGLFRDYGYTF.

The chain joins TRBV15 to TRBJ2-7; D not resolved. CDR3 length: 13 residues. The V end was cut by 5 bases, the J end by 5 bases, with 13 bases between. From germline, CDR1 is LNHNV and CDR2 YYDKDF (reference sequence). CDR3 sequence: CATSQGRLNEQYF. Written as DNA, the CDR3 is TGTGCCACCAGCCAAGGTCGGTTAAACGAGCAGTACTTC.